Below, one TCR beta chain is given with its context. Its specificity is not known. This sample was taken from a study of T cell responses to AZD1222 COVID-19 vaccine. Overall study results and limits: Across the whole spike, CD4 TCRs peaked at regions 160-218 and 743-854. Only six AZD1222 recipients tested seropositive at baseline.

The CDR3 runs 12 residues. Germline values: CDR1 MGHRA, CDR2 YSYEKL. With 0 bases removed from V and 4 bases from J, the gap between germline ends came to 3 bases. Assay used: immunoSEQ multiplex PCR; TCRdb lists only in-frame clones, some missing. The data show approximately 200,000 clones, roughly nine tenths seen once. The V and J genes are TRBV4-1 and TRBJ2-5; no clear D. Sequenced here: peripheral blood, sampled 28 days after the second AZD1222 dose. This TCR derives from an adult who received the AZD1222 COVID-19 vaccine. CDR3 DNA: TGCGCCAGCAGCCAAGACCGAGAGACCCAGTACTTC. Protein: CASSQDRETQYF.